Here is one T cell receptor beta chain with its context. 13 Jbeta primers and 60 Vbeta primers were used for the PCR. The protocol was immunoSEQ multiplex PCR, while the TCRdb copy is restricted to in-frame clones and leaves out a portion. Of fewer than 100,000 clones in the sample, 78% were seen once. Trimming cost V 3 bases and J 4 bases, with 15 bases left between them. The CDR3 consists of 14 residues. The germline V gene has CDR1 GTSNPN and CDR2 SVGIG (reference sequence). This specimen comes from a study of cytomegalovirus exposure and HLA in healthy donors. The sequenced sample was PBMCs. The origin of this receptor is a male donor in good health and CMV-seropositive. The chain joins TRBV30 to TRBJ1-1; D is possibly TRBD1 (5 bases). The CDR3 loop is CAWRGDVGGTEAFF. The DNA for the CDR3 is TGTGCCTGGAGAGGGGACGTGGGGGGCACTGAAGCTTTCTTT. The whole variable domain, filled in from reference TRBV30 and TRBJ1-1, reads SQTIHQWPATLVQPVGSPLSLECTVEGTSNPNLYWYRQAAGRGLQLLFYSVGIGQISSEVPQNLSASRPQDRQFILSSKKLLLSDSGFYLCAWRGDVGGTEAFFGQGTRLTVV.